The 15 T cell receptor beta chains below were found in one sample sequenced in a study of T-cell memory formation after mild COVID-19. TCRdb re-called the 5' RACE reads with MiXCR, one entry per CDR3 protein. The sample has under 300,000 distinct CDR3 sequences, roughly a tenth seen once; the top ten hold approximately 20%. Sample: PBMCs or a T cell subset sorted from them (not recorded which). Receptors were obtained from a young man who had mild COVID-19 (a few samples of this study predate the infection). Cell type and time point are not known.

The chain links TRBV27 to TRBJ2-7, with 9 bases identical to TRBD1. V was pared by 8 bases and J by 2 bases, with 13 bases of the junction left unmatched. Germline V CDR1 and CDR2: MNHEY, SMNVEV (reference sequence). There are 16 residues in the CDR3. CDR3: CASGPLGQGGAYEQYV. The CDR3 DNA sequence: TGTGCCAGCGGCCCACTGGGACAGGGAGGAGCCTACGAGCAGTACGTC.

The V gene is TRBV20-1, the J gene TRBJ2-7, with 10 bases matching TRBD1. The CDR3 spans 14 residues. V was clipped by 3 bases and J by 5 bases; unmatched bases: 7. CDR1 and CDR2 from the germline V gene are DFQATT and SNEGSKA (reference sequence). The CDR3 sequence is CSASSGTGVNEQYF. DNA for the CDR3: TGCAGTGCTAGTTCCGGGACAGGGGTCAACGAGCAGTACTTC.

This clonotype has ten or more counts. The chain recombines TRBV9 with TRBJ1-1; D gene unclear. Looked up from germline, CDR1 is SGDLS and CDR2 is YYNGEE. CDR3 size: 14 residues. With 1 base removed from V and 0 bases from J, the gap between germline ends came to 7 bases. The CDR3 nucleotides are TGTGCCAGCAGCGTATCCGGAATGAACACTGAAGCTTTCTTT. As protein: CASSVSGMNTEAFF.

A few counts support this clonotype. This chain connects TRBV15 to TRBJ2-7, with unresolved D. V was clipped by 0 bases and J by 7 bases, with 13 bases between them. This CDR3 contains 14 residues. The V gene's germline CDR1 is LNHNV and CDR2 YYDKDF (reference sequence). In nucleotides, the CDR3 is TGTGCCACCAGCAGAGATCAGAATTCTCTTGAGCAGTACGTC. Protein: CATSRDQNSLEQYV.

V gene TRBV27 combines with J gene TRBJ2-1; 13 positions agree with TRBD2. V was pared by 3 bases and J by 6 bases, with 2 bases of the junction left unmatched. The length of the CDR3 is 15 residues. Germline-derived CDR1 and CDR2 are MNHEY and SMNVEV (reference sequence). This chain's CDR3 is CASSFGTSGVNEQFF. CDR3 coding DNA: TGTGCCAGCAGTTTCGGGACTAGCGGGGTCAATGAGCAGTTCTTC.

The chain has TRBV20-1 and TRBJ1-3; the D is unclear. Trimming pared 0 bases from V and 2 bases from J, leaving 8 bases between. This CDR3 contains 14 residues. Germline V lookup: CDR1 DFQATT, CDR2 SNEGSKA (reference sequence). The CDR3: CSARDATTGNTIYF. The CDR3 nucleotides read TGCAGTGCTAGAGATGCGACAACTGGAAACACCATATATTTT.

The rearrangement uses TRBV28 and TRBJ1-2; 10 bases match TRBD1. Germline CDR1 reads MDHEN; CDR2 reads SYDVKM. The CDR3 contains 13 residues. The V segment lost 5 bases and the J segment 7 bases; nucleotides outside the gene matches: 4. CDR3 sequence: CASSGQGEGGYTF. CDR3 nucleotides: TGTGCCAGCAGTGGACAGGGGGAAGGTGGCTACACCTTC.

This clonotype occurred a few times. This chain connects TRBV6-2 or TRBV6-3 to TRBJ1-1; D is ambiguous. Germline V lookup: CDR1 MNHEY, CDR2 SVGEGT. V was pared by 2 bases and J by 7 bases, with 14 bases between. The CDR3 extends over 14 amino acids. The CDR3 region is CASSYRRGWVEAFF. CDR3 DNA sequence: TGTGCCAGCAGTTACAGGCGAGGGTGGGTTGAAGCTTTCTTT.

This clonotype was counted many times. This sequence joins TRBV5-1 and TRBJ2-3; 10 bases match TRBD1. The V gene's germline CDR1 is SGHRS and CDR2 YFSETQ. Trimming at V came to 2 bases and at J to 6 bases, leaving 9 bases not matched to a gene. This CDR3 has 16 residues. As DNA, the CDR3 is TGCGCCAGCAGCTTCGATCCCGGGACAGGGGCGGATACGCAGTATTTT. Translating it yields CASSFDPGTGADTQYF.

This clonotype was observed a few times. The chain links TRBV12-3 or TRBV12-4 to TRBJ1-5; no firm D call. The CDR3 is made up of 14 amino acids. Trimming stripped 1 base from V and 2 bases from J, with 6 bases between. In DNA, the CDR3 is TGTGCCAGCAGTTTAGACCTAGGCAATCAGCCCCAGCATTTT. Its translation: CASSLDLGNQPQHF.

This clonotype showed up just a few times. V and J are TRBV4-1 and TRBJ2-7; the D is unclear. This CDR3 is built from 14 residues. Between the trimmed V and J ends, which lost 4 bases and 0 bases, there was a span of 10 bases. From germline, CDR1 is MGHRA and CDR2 YSYEKL. The CDR3 here is CASSPPDRSYEQYF. The DNA of the CDR3 is TGCGCCAGCAGCCCACCGGACCGCTCCTACGAGCAGTACTTC.

This clonotype has more than one count but fewer than ten. The chain combines TRBV5-5 with TRBJ2-2; no clear D. Between the trimmed V and J ends, which lost 2 bases and 0 bases, there was a span of 8 bases. Germline CDR1 is SGHKS and CDR2 is YYEKEE (reference sequence). The CDR3 is made up of 15 amino acids. The CDR3 reads CASSFQHPNTGELFF. CDR3 nucleotide sequence: TGTGCCAGCAGCTTTCAACATCCGAACACCGGGGAGCTGTTTTTT.

This CDR3 reads CASSYAGGSENEQFF. CDR3 sequence (DNA): TGTGCCAGCAGTTACGCAGGGGGGTCGGAGAATGAGCAGTTCTTC. The V call is TRBV6-5, the J call TRBJ2-1; tentatively, D is TRBD1 (7 bases). The germline V gene encodes CDR1 MNHEY and CDR2 SVGAGI. The germline V and J ends were trimmed by 2 bases and 7 bases, with 15 bases remaining between them. The length of the CDR3 is 15 residues.

This chain connects TRBV7-3 to TRBJ1-1, with D perhaps TRBD1 (5 bases). The V and J ends lost 3 bases and 3 bases respectively, with 11 bases between them. The CDR3 covers 14 residues. The germline V gene has CDR1 SGHTA and CDR2 FQGTGA. The CDR3 region has the DNA TGTGCCAGCAGCTTGACAGTAAGAGACACTGAAGCTTTCTTT. Its translation: CASSLTVRDTEAFF.

The chain combines TRBV9 with TRBJ2-1, with a weak D call TRBD2 (6 bases). Trimming took off 1 base at V and 7 bases at J, with 12 bases between the two ends. The CDR3 totals 14 residues. The germline gives CDR1 SGDLS, CDR2 YYNGEE. CDR3 loop: CASSVLGGANEQFF. CDR3 sequence (DNA): TGTGCCAGCAGCGTACTTGGCGGGGCTAATGAGCAGTTCTTC.